The 23 T cell receptor beta chains below come from one sample, sequenced in a study of T cell repertoires in cytomegalovirus infection (dated by TCRdb to between 2019 and 2020). Sequencing was carried out with an Illumina HiSeq 1500. The public reads were quality trimmed at Q25 with fastp and then assembled into clones with MiXCR by TCRdb, keeping productive beta chains. Each record represents a unique CDR3 protein, reported with the most common genes and DNA among its rows. The sample contains under 200,000 distinct CDR3 sequences, about a tenth of them found a single time. Of the sample, about 4.6% is held by the ten largest clones. Sequenced sample: PBMCs. The origin of the receptors is a human donor in good health (CMV status not recorded). Some clones in this sample may be carry-over from other donors' samples.

This clonotype was found a few times. This chain links TRBV2 with TRBJ1-1; no clear D. From germline, CDR1 is SNHLY and CDR2 FYNNEI. CDR3 length: 12 amino acids. The ends were cut back, 0 bases at V and 11 bases at J, with 10 bases in the middle. The CDR3 loop is CASSEAGRGAFF. The CDR3 DNA is TGTGCCAGCAGTGAAGCCGGCAGAGGGGCTTTCTTT.

The chain has TRBV10-3 and TRBJ1-4; D remains unclear. Per the germline V gene, CDR1 is ENHRY and CDR2 is SYGVKD. The CDR3 extends over 14 amino acids. Trimming took off 6 bases at V and 4 bases at J, with 12 bases between the two ends. CDR3 bases: TGTGCCATCAGGAACGCGGCCGATAATGAAAAACTGTTTTTT. Its protein is CAIRNAADNEKLFF.

This clonotype was counted at least ten times. CDR3 sequence reads: CASSINRYSNQPQHF. The CDR3 DNA is TGTGCCAGTAGTATTAACAGGTATAGCAATCAGCCCCAGCATTTT. The chain has TRBV19 and TRBJ1-5; a possible D gene is TRBD1 (5 bases). The CDR3 extends over 15 amino acids. The V gene lost 3 bases and the J gene lost 0 bases, with 9 bases spanning the gap. Germline V gene data show CDR1 as LNHDA and CDR2 as SQIVND (reference sequence).

This clonotype has ten or more counts. The gene calls are TRBV28 and TRBJ1-4; D is uncertain. Germline V lookup: CDR1 MDHEN, CDR2 SYDVKM. Deletions cut 3 bases from V and 6 bases from J, with 8 bases between. The CDR3 extends over 13 amino acids. The CDR3 reads CASSLMGYEKLFF. In DNA form, the CDR3 reads TGTGCCAGCAGTTTGATGGGTTATGAAAAACTGTTTTTT. Drawing the rest from reference TRBV28 and TRBJ1-4, the complete variable domain is DVKVTQSSRYLVKRTGEKVFLECVQDMDHENMFWYRQDPGLGLRLIYFSYDVKMKEKGDIPEGYSVSREKKERFSLILESASTNQTSMYLCASSLMGYEKLFFGSGTQLSVL.

The table lists this clonotype with many counts. The chain employs TRBV7-6 and TRBJ1-5; no reliable D call. The CDR3 sequence is 14 residues long. CDR1 and CDR2 from the germline V gene are SGHVS and FNYEAQ. V lost 1 base and J lost 3, with 7 bases in between. Here the CDR3 DNA reads TGTGCCAGCAGCTTAGGGGGAACCAATCAGCCCCAGCATTTT. It translates to CASSLGGTNQPQHF.

This clonotype was recorded a few times. The rearrangement joins TRBV30 to TRBJ2-5; possible D gene TRBD2, 5 bases. The CDR3 contains 13 residues. Trimming stripped 5 bases from V and 7 bases from J, with 17 bases between. The V gene's germline CDR1 is GTSNPN and CDR2 SVGIG (reference sequence). The CDR3 sequence: CAWELNAGGTQYF. The CDR3 DNA reads TGTGCCTGGGAGCTAAATGCCGGAGGGACCCAGTACTTC.

A word on this clonotype: A much more abundant neighbour one base away suggests this may be a read error. CDR3 in amino acids: CASSAPGQGAGELCF. The CDR3 coding sequence is TGTGCCAGCAGCGCTCCGGGACAGGGTGCCGGGGAGCTGTGTTTT. The chain couples TRBV28 to TRBJ2-2; 9 bases fit TRBD1. Germline V gene lookup returns CDR1 MDHEN and CDR2 SYDVKM. The length of the CDR3 is 15 residues.

This clonotype was counted between two and nine times. The chain joins TRBV20-1 to TRBJ2-3, with D maybe TRBD2 (7 bases). CDR1 is DFQATT, CDR2 SNEGSKA, per germline (reference sequence). The V and J ends lost 4 bases and 1 base respectively, with 15 bases between them. This CDR3 has 15 amino acids. The CDR3 here is CSAKGGQGRTDTQYF. The CDR3, as DNA: TGCAGTGCTAAGGGGGGGCAGGGCCGCACAGATACGCAGTATTTT.

This chain links TRBV28 with TRBJ2-7; D gene unclear. The CDR3 has 10 amino acids. In germline, CDR1 is MDHEN, CDR2 SYDVKM. The CDR3 spells CVRRAYEQYF. In nucleotides, the CDR3 is TGTGTTCGACGCGCCTACGAGCAGTACTTC.

This clonotype was recorded at least ten times. The rearrangement links TRBV3-1 to TRBJ2-1; TRBD2 agrees at 14 bases. Germline values: CDR1 LGHDT, CDR2 YNNKEL (reference sequence). CDR3 size: 19 residues. V trimming: 1 base; J trimming: 1 base; junction bases outside the gene matches: 6. The CDR3 sequence is CASSQVGTSGRKSYNEQFF. The CDR3 coding sequence is TGTGCCAGCAGCCAAGTCGGGACTAGCGGGAGAAAGTCCTACAATGAGCAGTTCTTC.

J is TRBJ2-4 and V is TRBV10-2; a possible D gene is TRBD1 (6 bases). V was shortened by 8 bases and J by 1 base, with 15 bases between the two germline ends. This CDR3 has 15 amino acids. From germline, CDR1 is WSHSY and CDR2 SAAADI. The CDR3: CASLEQGMAKNIQYF. The CDR3 region has the DNA TGCGCCAGCTTAGAACAGGGAATGGCCAAAAACATTCAGTACTTC.

There are a few counts of this clonotype. V is TRBV19 and J is TRBJ1-1; a weak D match, TRBD1 (5 bases). The V end lost 5 bases, the J end lost 4 bases, and 17 bases lay between the germline ends. There are 15 residues in the CDR3. Per the germline V gene, CDR1 is LNHDA and CDR2 is SQIVND (reference sequence). Written as DNA, the CDR3 is TGTGCCAGTAGTTTACGATTGGGGGGAGGCACTGAAGCTTTCTTT. Its protein product is CASSLRLGGGTEAFF.

This clonotype was observed a few times. The chain is built from TRBV28 and TRBJ2-5; TRBD2 matches 9 bases. This CDR3 contains 15 residues. Trimming cost V 2 bases and J 6 bases; bases outside gene matches: 7. Per the germline V gene, CDR1 is MDHEN and CDR2 is SYDVKM. The CDR3 bases are TGTGCCAGCAGTTTAAGCGGGGGGCCGCCCCAGACCCAGTACTTC. As protein: CASSLSGGPPQTQYF. Together with reference TRBV28 and TRBJ2-5, the CDR3 gives the full variable domain: DVKVTQSSRYLVKRTGEKVFLECVQDMDHENMFWYRQDPGLGLRLIYFSYDVKMKEKGDIPEGYSVSREKKERFSLILESASTNQTSMYLCASSLSGGPPQTQYFGPGTRLLVL.

This clonotype was counted ten times or more. The chain joins TRBV29-1 to TRBJ2-2; TRBD2 agrees at 7 bases. The trim removed 1 base at V and 4 bases at J, leaving 9 bases unmatched. The CDR3 runs 16 residues. CDR1 is SQVTM and CDR2 is ANQGSEA in the germline V gene. In nucleotides, the CDR3 is TGCAGCGTTGAAGCGGTTGGGGGGGTGAGCACCGGGGAGCTGTTTTTT. This gives the protein CSVEAVGGVSTGELFF.

This clonotype was detected a few times. This rearrangement joins TRBV4-3 to TRBJ1-1; TRBD1 agrees at 10 bases. CDR1 and CDR2 (germline): LGHNA, YSLEER. The length of the CDR3 is 15 residues. The J segment lost 10 bases and the V segment lost 0 bases, leaving 8 bases of the junction unmatched. DNA of the CDR3: TGCGCCAGCAGCCAAGATCTAGACAGGGGGCGGGGAGCTTTCTTT. This gives the protein CASSQDLDRGRGAFF.

At least ten counts were recorded for this clonotype. The chain has TRBV24-1 and TRBJ2-6, with TRBD1 identical over 9 bases. Germline CDR1 is KGHDR and CDR2 is SFDVKD. The CDR3 sequence is 20 residues long. J was trimmed by 0 bases and V by 3 bases; bases with no gene match: 11. The CDR3, as DNA: TGTGCCACCAGTGATCTACCTGACAGGGGGGCATACTCTGGGGCCAACGTCCTGACTTTC. Its protein product is CATSDLPDRGAYSGANVLTF.

This clonotype was detected a few times. This chain links TRBV9 with TRBJ2-1; 13 bases are a match to TRBD2. The V and J ends lost 3 bases and 8 bases, in that order; junction bases with no gene match: 11. Germline CDR1 is SGDLS and CDR2 is YYNGEE. CDR3 size: 17 residues. CDR3 coding DNA: TGTGCCAGCAGCGAAACTAGCGGGAGGGCCTCGGGGGATGAGCAGTTCTTC. Its protein is CASSETSGRASGDEQFF.

This clonotype was observed a few times. V gene TRBV25-1 combines with J gene TRBJ2-2; 9 bases are shared with TRBD1. V lost 10 bases, J lost 1 base, and 4 bases stayed unmatched. This CDR3 comprises 14 residues. Germline V gene data show CDR1 as MGHDK and CDR2 as SYGVNS. CDR3 residues: CATMGQGNTGELFF. The CDR3 region has the DNA TGTGCCACCATGGGACAGGGGAACACCGGGGAGCTGTTTTTT.

This clonotype was counted at least ten times. The rearrangement uses TRBV10-3 and TRBJ1-1; D remains ambiguous. V was clipped by 2 bases and J by 7 bases, with 5 bases between them. Germline lookup yields CDR1 ENHRY and CDR2 SYGVKD. CDR3 length equals 11 residues. The CDR3 coding sequence is TGTGCCATCAGTGAGACAGTTGAAGCTTTCTTT. Translated, it gives CAISETVEAFF.

In this sample, this clonotype turned up many times. The genes are TRBV7-8 and TRBJ1-3; the D is unclear. V dropped 5 bases and J dropped 0 bases, with 11 bases sitting between them. The CDR3 sequence is 15 residues long. Germline-derived CDR1 and CDR2 are SGHVS and FQNEAQ. DNA of the CDR3: TGTGCCAGCAGCAGGACTACCACCTCTGGAAACACCATATATTTT. Amino acids: CASSRTTTSGNTIYF.

This clonotype has just one count. V gene TRBV7-8 combines with J gene TRBJ2-6, with TRBD1 as a possible D gene (6 bases). In germline, CDR1 is SGHVS, CDR2 FQNEAQ. V lost 1 base to trimming and J lost 2 bases, with 9 bases between them. This CDR3 comprises 16 residues. The CDR3 protein is CASSLGEGAGANVLTF. Here the CDR3 DNA reads TGTGCCAGCAGCTTAGGCGAGGGGGCTGGGGCCAACGTCCTGACTTTC.

The table lists this clonotype with many counts. The chain is built from TRBV7-2 and TRBJ2-7; D may be TRBD1 (5 bases). Germline lookup yields CDR1 SGHTA and CDR2 FQGNSA. V lost 3 bases and J lost 2, with 29 bases in between. The CDR3 is 20 residues long. CDR3 nucleotides: TGTGCCAGCAGCTTCCGACAACCCTTGGGCCCCTCCGACAGCACCTACGAGCAGTACTTC. It yields the protein CASSFRQPLGPSDSTYEQYF. The full variable domain, completed using reference TRBV7-2 and TRBJ2-7, is GAGVSQSPSNKVTEKGKDVELRCDPISGHTALYWYRQSLGQGLEFLIYFQGNSAPDKSGLPSDRFSAERTGGSVSTLTIQRTQQEDSAVYLCASSFRQPLGPSDSTYEQYFGPGTRLTVT.

There are many counts of this clonotype. The genes are TRBV4-2 and TRBJ2-3; 8 bases are shared with TRBD1. Per the germline V gene, CDR1 is LGHNA and CDR2 is YNFKEQ. There are 18 residues in the CDR3. The V and J ends lost 0 bases and 3 bases, in that order; junction bases with no gene match: 11. In DNA form, the CDR3 reads TGTGCCAGCAGCCAAGATGGCCCCCCCAGGGGGCTGACAGATACGCAGTATTTT. Translation gives CASSQDGPPRGLTDTQYF.